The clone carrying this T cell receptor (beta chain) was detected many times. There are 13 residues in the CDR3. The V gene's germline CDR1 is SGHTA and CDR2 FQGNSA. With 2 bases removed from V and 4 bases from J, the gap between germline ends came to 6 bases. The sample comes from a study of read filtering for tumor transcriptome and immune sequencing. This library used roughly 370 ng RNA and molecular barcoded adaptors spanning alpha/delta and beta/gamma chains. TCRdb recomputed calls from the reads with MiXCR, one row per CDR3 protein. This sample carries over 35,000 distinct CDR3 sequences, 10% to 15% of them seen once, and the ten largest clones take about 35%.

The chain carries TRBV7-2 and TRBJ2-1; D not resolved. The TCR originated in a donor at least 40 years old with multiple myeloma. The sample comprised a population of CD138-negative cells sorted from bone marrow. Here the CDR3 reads CASSLQEYNEQFF. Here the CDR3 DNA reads TGTGCCAGCAGCTTACAGGAATACAATGAGCAGTTCTTC.